The 18 T cell receptor beta chains given below trace back to one sample, sequenced in a study of tumor-infiltrating lymphocytes in primary liver carcinoma. In addition to blood RNA drawn from unsorted whole blood, germline DNA was extracted. From around 520 ng of total RNA, TCR beta-specific cDNA was reverse-transcribed using a constant-region primer. ARM-PCR was slightly modified, and three nested multiplex PCR rounds with it gave rise to the TCR beta libraries. TRBV1-TRBV30 forward primers paired with a C-beta reverse primer drove the first two PCR rounds, roughly 10 cycles each. TCRdb recomputed calls from the multiplex PCR reads with MiXCR, one row per CDR3 protein. The sample lists 300,000 to 350,000 distinct CDR3 sequences, approximately 58% occurring once. What was sequenced was peripheral blood. The source of these receptors is a woman in her twenties or thirties with primary liver carcinoma and hepatitis B virus infection.

In the case of this clonotype: A much larger clone sits a single nucleotide away, making a read error possible. This chain links TRBV28 with TRBJ1-1; D is unclear. The CDR3 totals 13 residues. V shed 10 bases and J shed 4 bases, with 16 bases lying between them. The germline CDR1 and CDR2 sequences are MDHEN and SYDVKM. The CDR3 DNA follows: TGTGCCACCGAGGGAGGGCATGGCACTGAAGCTTTCTTT. Amino acids: CATEGGHGTEAFF.

This chain links TRBV28 with TRBJ2-7, with no clear D. The J call may be faulty, since TRBJ2-5 better matches the DNA end. The CDR3 covers 14 residues. Germline V gives CDR1 MDHEN, CDR2 SYDVKM. Here the CDR3 DNA reads TGTGCCAGCAGTTTAGGTCCCCAAAGAGAGACCCAGTACTTC. Translated: CASSLGPQRETQYF.

Concerning this clonotype: The junction and the germline gene differ at one end; a read error may be behind it. The chain employs TRBV6-2 or TRBV6-3 and TRBJ1-2; D gene unclear. Germline CDR1 MNHEY, CDR2 SVGEGT. This CDR3 is 14 amino acids long. The CDR3 sequence is CTSSSTAQSYGYTF. The DNA of the CDR3 is TGTACCAGCAGTTCCACAGCACAGTCTTATGGCTACACCTTC.

This clonotype is labeled as medium-sized. V is TRBV29-1 and J is TRBJ2-3; 11 bases are shared with TRBD2. Per the germline V gene, CDR1 is SQVTM and CDR2 is ANQGSEA. The CDR3 consists of 15 residues. V shed 5 bases and J 2 bases; nucleotides not matched to a gene: 6. This CDR3 reads CSVPGTSGITDTQYF. The DNA for the CDR3 is TGCAGCGTTCCCGGGACTAGCGGCATCACAGATACGCAGTATTTT.

In regard to this clonotype: An end of the junction does not agree with germline; a read error may underlie this. The chain employs TRBV11-2 and TRBJ2-5; D is unclear. The length of the CDR3 is 15 residues. In germline, CDR1 is SGHAT, CDR2 FQNNGV. The CDR3 DNA reads TGTGTCAGCAGTTTAGCCGGAGCTCGGTCAGAGACCCAGTACTTC. Encoded protein: CVSSLAGARSETQYF.

This clonotype appeared many times. The chain uses TRBV11-2 and TRBJ2-7, with 10 nucleotides matching TRBD2. CDR1 SGHAT and CDR2 FQNNGV come from the germline V gene. V lost 5 bases to trimming and J lost 3 bases; unmatched junction nucleotides: 7. The length of the CDR3 is 15 residues. The chain's CDR3 is CASSTLAGVGYEQYF. For the CDR3, the DNA is TGTGCCAGCAGCACGCTAGCGGGAGTCGGCTACGAGCAGTACTTC.

The chain combines TRBV12-3 or TRBV12-4 with TRBJ2-1; 9 nucleotides match TRBD2. The J segment lost 7 bases and the V segment lost 5 bases, leaving 15 bases of the junction unmatched. The CDR3 runs 17 residues. The CDR3 sequence: CASSLDRGAGGLNEQFF. The CDR3 region has the DNA TGTGCCAGCAGTCTCGACCGGGGAGCGGGAGGTTTGAATGAGCAGTTCTTC.

With respect to this clonotype: A read error is possible here, since a much larger clone lies one base away. The chain recombines TRBV29-1 with TRBJ1-5; D ambiguous. The CDR3 loop spans 13 amino acids. Trimming shortened V by 8 bases and J by 1 base, and 12 bases separated the two germline ends. Germline V gene sequence: CDR1 SQVTM, CDR2 ANQGSEA. The CDR3 DNA reads as TGCAGCATTGGAGGGAGAAGCAATCAGCCCCAGCATTTT. Translating it yields CSIGGRSNQPQHF.

This rearrangement joins TRBV11-2 to TRBJ2-5; D unclear. Trimming left V 2 bases short and J 7 bases short, with 14 bases between. Germline V lookup: CDR1 SGHAT, CDR2 FQNNGV. This CDR3 spans 14 amino acids. DNA for the CDR3: TGTGCCAGCAGCTTAAGGGCGACGGAAGGGACCCAGTACTTC. Translation gives CASSLRATEGTQYF.

The table lists this clonotype with a few counts. The chain joins TRBV4-1 to TRBJ1-4; 7 bases are a match to TRBD1. The CDR3 has 15 residues. Germline-derived CDR1 and CDR2 are MGHRA and YSYEKL. The ends lost 0 bases at V and 8 bases at J; junction bases unmatched: 6. CDR3 residues: CASSQDEDRLEKLFF. Here the CDR3 DNA reads TGCGCCAGCAGCCAAGACGAGGACAGGTTAGAAAAACTGTTTTTT.

Worth noting for this clonotype: This sequence may be a read error, since a much larger clone differs from it by one base. The chain has TRBV4-3 and TRBJ2-7; D gene uncertain. Germline assignment: CDR1 LGHNA and CDR2 YSLEER. V lost 2 bases and J lost 0, with 11 bases in between. The CDR3 length is 15 residues. This CDR3 reads CASSQFGGPSYEQYF. CDR3 DNA sequence: TGCGCCAGCAGCCAATTCGGCGGACCCTCCTACGAGCAGTACTTC.

Worth noting for this clonotype: The DNA is omitted, as the CDR3 cannot be located on it reliably, and the CDR3 follows TCRdb's listing. This chain links TRBV29-1 with TRBJ1-2. Ends included, the CDR3 has 14 residues. The germline V gene has CDR1 SQVTM and CDR2 ANQGSEA. This chain's CDR3 is CSVDKGLPNYGCTF.

On this clonotype itself: Compared with germline, one end of the junction differs, possibly owing to a read error. The rearrangement joins TRBV11-1 to TRBJ2-7; TRBD1 agrees at 12 bases. Germline V gives CDR1 SGHAT, CDR2 FQDESV (reference sequence). The CDR3 is 14 residues long. The DNA of the CDR3 is TGTGCCATCAGCCCGACCGGGACAGGGGGCGCAAAGTACTTC. Its protein is CAISPTGTGGAKYF.

On this clonotype itself: The junction does not match germline at one end; this may be a read error. The J gene is TRBJ1-2, the V gene TRBV4-1, with 11 positions matching TRBD1. Germline values: CDR1 MGHRA, CDR2 YSYEKL. The CDR3 is 17 amino acids. CDR3 region: CASSPGTGGQYYYGYSF. CDR3 DNA sequence: TGCGCCAGCAGCCCCGGGACAGGGGGACAATACTACTATGGCTACAGCTTC.

The chain joins TRBV15 to TRBJ2-5, with 7 bases aligning to TRBD1. The junction had 4 bases not matched to a gene; V was cut back by 5 bases and J by 4 bases. The CDR3 totals 13 residues. Per the germline V gene, CDR1 is LNHNV and CDR2 is YYDKDF (reference sequence). CDR3 coding DNA: TGTGCCACCAGCGCAACAGGGGTAGAGACCCAGTACTTC. Translation: CATSATGVETQYF.

This clonotype was detected a few times. The genes are TRBV6-2 or TRBV6-3 and TRBJ2-1, with D tentatively TRBD2 (6 bases). The CDR3 totals 19 residues. Trimming left V 6 bases short and J 10 bases short, with 34 bases between. Germline values: CDR1 MNHEY, CDR2 SVGEGT. The CDR3 nucleotides read TGTGCCAGCAGCGGATCCGTTGGGGGTTTTTCGGCGGGATACTACGAGCAGTTCTTC. It specifies CASSGSVGGFSAGYYEQFF.

As for this clonotype: At one end the junction does not follow the germline gene, possibly because of a read error. The rearrangement links TRBV11-2 to TRBJ2-2; TRBD2 is a possible D gene (6 bases). The CDR3 totals 12 residues. The germline CDR1 and CDR2 sequences are SGHAT and FQNNGV. The CDR3 here is CTGSAEYGGLFF. In DNA form, the CDR3 reads TGTACCGGCAGCGCGGAGTACGGGGGGCTGTTTTTT. Full variable domain (rest looked up from reference TRBV11-2 and TRBJ2-2): EAGVAQSPRYKIIEKRQSVAFWCNPISGHATLYWYQQILGQGPKLLIQFQNNGVVDDSQLPKDRFSAERLKGVDSTLKIQPAKLEDSAVYLCTGSAEYGGLFFGEGSRLTVL.

This clonotype was counted a few times. J is TRBJ2-3 and V is TRBV5-6; 9 bases align to TRBD2. J gave up 3 bases and V 0 bases, and 2 bases lay outside the gene matches. Germline CDR1 is SGHDT and CDR2 is YYEEEE. This CDR3 spans 15 amino acids. This chain's CDR3 is CASSLEGLATDTQYF. Written as DNA, the CDR3 is TGTGCCAGCAGCTTGGAAGGACTAGCGACAGATACGCAGTATTTT.